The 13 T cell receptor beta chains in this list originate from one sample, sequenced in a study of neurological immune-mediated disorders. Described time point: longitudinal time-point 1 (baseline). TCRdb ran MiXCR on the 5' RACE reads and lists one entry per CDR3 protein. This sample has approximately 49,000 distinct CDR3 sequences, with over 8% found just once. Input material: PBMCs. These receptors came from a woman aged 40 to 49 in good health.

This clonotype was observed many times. The CDR3 here is CASSVMGEYYNEQFF. The DNA of the CDR3 is TGTGCCAGCAGCGTAATGGGGGAGTATTACAATGAGCAGTTCTTC. The chain uses TRBV9 and TRBJ2-1; D could derive from TRBD1 or TRBD2 (5 bases each). The V and J ends lost 1 base and 4 bases respectively, with 12 bases between them. The CDR3 is 15 amino acids. CDR1 and CDR2 from the germline V gene are SGDLS and YYNGEE.

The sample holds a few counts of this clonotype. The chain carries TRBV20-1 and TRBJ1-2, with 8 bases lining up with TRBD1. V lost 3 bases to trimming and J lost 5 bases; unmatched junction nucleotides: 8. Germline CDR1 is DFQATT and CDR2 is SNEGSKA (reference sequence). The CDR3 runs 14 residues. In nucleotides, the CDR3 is TGCAGTGCTAGGGGCAGGGGGCAGGGATATGGCTACACCTTC. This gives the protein CSARGRGQGYGYTF.

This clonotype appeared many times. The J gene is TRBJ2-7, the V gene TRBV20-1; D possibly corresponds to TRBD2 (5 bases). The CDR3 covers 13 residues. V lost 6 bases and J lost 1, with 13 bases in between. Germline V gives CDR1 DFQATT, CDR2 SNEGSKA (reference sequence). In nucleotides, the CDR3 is TGCAGTGCGTGGGTGACGGGGTCCTACGAGCAGTACTTC. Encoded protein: CSAWVTGSYEQYF.

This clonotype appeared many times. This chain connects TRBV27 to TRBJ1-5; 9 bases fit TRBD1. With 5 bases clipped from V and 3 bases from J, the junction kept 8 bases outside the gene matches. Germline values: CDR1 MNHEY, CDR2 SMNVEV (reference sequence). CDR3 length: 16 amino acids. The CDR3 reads CASSVDGTGPNQPQHF. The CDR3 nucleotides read TGTGCCAGCAGTGTAGACGGGACAGGGCCCAATCAGCCCCAGCATTTT.

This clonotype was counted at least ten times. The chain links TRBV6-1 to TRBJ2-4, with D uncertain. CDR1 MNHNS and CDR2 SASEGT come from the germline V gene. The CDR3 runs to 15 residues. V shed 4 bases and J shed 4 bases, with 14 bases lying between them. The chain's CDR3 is CASSGLRTRKNIQYF. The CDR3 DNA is TGTGCCAGCAGTGGTCTAAGGACCCGGAAAAACATTCAGTACTTC.

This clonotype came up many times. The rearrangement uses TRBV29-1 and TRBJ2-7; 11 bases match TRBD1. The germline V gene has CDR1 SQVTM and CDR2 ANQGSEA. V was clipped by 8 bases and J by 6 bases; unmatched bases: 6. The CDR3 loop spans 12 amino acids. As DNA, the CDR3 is TGCAGCTTCGGGACAGGGGGTCCCGAGCAGTACTTC. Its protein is CSFGTGGPEQYF.

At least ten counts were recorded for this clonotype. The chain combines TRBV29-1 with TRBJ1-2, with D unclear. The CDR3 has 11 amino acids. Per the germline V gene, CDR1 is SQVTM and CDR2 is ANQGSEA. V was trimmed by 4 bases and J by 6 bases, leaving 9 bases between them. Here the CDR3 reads CSVARPNGYTF. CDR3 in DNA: TGCAGCGTTGCCCGGCCTAATGGCTACACCTTC.

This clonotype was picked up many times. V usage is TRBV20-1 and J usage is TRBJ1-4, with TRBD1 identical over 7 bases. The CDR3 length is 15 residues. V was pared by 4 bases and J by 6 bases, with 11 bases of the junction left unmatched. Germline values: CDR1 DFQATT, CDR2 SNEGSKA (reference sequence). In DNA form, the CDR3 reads TGCAGTGCTAAGGGACAGTTGGGATGGGATGAAAAACTGTTTTTT. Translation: CSAKGQLGWDEKLFF.

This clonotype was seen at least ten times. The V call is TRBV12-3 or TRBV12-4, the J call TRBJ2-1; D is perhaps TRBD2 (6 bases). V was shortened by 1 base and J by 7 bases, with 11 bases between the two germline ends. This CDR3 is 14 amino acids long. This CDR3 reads CASSLVRGLNEQFF. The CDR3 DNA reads TGTGCCAGCAGTTTAGTAAGGGGACTGAATGAGCAGTTCTTC.

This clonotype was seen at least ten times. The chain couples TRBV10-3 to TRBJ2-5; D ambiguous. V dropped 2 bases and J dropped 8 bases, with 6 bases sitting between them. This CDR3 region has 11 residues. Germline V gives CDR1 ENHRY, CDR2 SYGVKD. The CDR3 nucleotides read TGTGCCATCAGTGAGGGAGTAACCCAGTACTTC. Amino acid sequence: CAISEGVTQYF.

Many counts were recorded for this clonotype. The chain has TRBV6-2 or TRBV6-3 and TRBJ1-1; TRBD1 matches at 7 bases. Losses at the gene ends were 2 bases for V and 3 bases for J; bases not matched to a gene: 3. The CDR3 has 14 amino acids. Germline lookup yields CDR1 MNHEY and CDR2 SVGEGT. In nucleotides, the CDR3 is TGTGCCAGCAGTTACCCCGGGACAGACACTGAAGCTTTCTTT. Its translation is CASSYPGTDTEAFF.

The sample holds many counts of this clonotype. CDR3 coding DNA: TGTGCCAGCAGCTTAGAGGACAAGACCTACAATGAGCAGTTCTTC. It encodes CASSLEDKTYNEQFF. The chain uses TRBV7-2 and TRBJ2-1; D might be TRBD1 (5 bases). Germline CDR1 and CDR2: SGHTA and FQGNSA. CDR3 length equals 15 residues. V was cut by 1 base and J by 2 bases, with 9 bases left in between.

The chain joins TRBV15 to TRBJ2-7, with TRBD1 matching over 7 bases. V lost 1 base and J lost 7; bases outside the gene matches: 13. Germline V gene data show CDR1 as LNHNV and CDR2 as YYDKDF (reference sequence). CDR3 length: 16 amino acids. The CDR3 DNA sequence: TGTGCCACCAGCAGAGCGAGAGACAGGGCGGCCTCGGAGCAGTACTTC. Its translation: CATSRARDRAASEQYF.